Each of the 9 T cell receptor beta chains below was sequenced from the same sample in a study of cytomegalovirus exposure and HLA in healthy donors. The data were produced by immunoSEQ multiplex PCR, yet TCRdb's version contains in-frame clones alone and is incomplete. The sample includes over 100,000 clones, about 95% of them seen just once. The sequencing sample was made of PBMCs. The receptors were gathered from a woman between 18 and 30 years old in good health and CMV-seronegative.

This clone appeared a few times. The rearrangement uses TRBV14 and TRBJ2-7; weak D call: TRBD1 (5 bases). CDR1 and CDR2 (germline): SGHDN, FVKESK. CDR3 length equals 17 residues. V lost 4 bases and J lost 4, with 23 bases in between. The CDR3: CASSPPEHWGSSYEQYF. The CDR3 DNA is TGTGCCAGCAGCCCCCCGGAGCATTGGGGCAGTTCTTACGAGCAGTACTTC.

The CDR3 DNA reads TGCGCCAGCAGCTTTTCACTAGCGGGAGATGGTGAGCAGTTCTTC. Protein product: CASSFSLAGDGEQFF. The chain carries TRBV5-1 and TRBJ2-1, with TRBD2 matching over 11 bases. The CDR3 extends over 15 amino acids. V was clipped by 2 bases and J by 9 bases; unmatched bases: 7. CDR1 SGHRS and CDR2 YFSETQ come from the germline V gene.

The V call is TRBV9, the J call TRBJ2-1; TRBD2 matches 11 bases. V shed 4 bases and J 10 bases; nucleotides not matched to a gene: 4. Germline CDR1 is SGDLS and CDR2 is YYNGEE. This CDR3 contains 13 residues. The DNA of the CDR3 is TGTGCCAGCAGCCCCGGGACTAGCGGCGAGCAGTTCTTC. Its translation is CASSPGTSGEQFF.

The rearrangement links TRBV6-1 to TRBJ2-5; 11 nucleotides match TRBD2. The V gene's germline CDR1 is MNHNS and CDR2 SASEGT. The CDR3 spans 15 residues. V dropped 4 bases and J dropped 2; count of bases not matched to a gene: 3. CDR3 sequence (DNA): TGTGCCAGCAGTGGCGGGACTAGCGGTCAAGAGACCCAGTACTTC. Translating gives CASSGGTSGQETQYF.

The gene calls are TRBV11-1 and TRBJ1-1; possible D gene TRBD1, 6 bases. The CDR3 extends over 15 amino acids. V was shortened by 4 bases and J by 1 base, with 13 bases between the two germline ends. CDR1 SGHAT and CDR2 FQDESV come from the germline V gene (reference sequence). Here the CDR3 DNA reads TGTGCCAGCAGCTGGTTTCCGGGACAGAACACTGAAGCTTTCTTT. Translated: CASSWFPGQNTEAFF.

The chain is built from TRBV5-1 and TRBJ1-1; D is possibly TRBD1 (6 bases). Trimming pared 4 bases from V and 2 bases from J, leaving 9 bases between. The germline CDR1 and CDR2 sequences are SGHRS and YFSETQ. The CDR3 length is 13 residues. CDR3 in DNA: TGCGCCAGCAGCCGAGGGGGTAACACTGAAGCTTTCTTT. Protein: CASSRGGNTEAFF.

The V call is TRBV27, the J call TRBJ1-4, with D uncertain. Trimming removed 3 bases from V and 7 bases from J, with 12 bases in between. The CDR3 is made up of 14 amino acids. Per the germline V gene, CDR1 is MNHEY and CDR2 is SMNVEV (reference sequence). Here the CDR3 DNA reads TGTGCCAGCAGTTTTTCGGTCATTAGTGAAAAACTGTTTTTT. Protein sequence: CASSFSVISEKLFF.

The V call is TRBV13, the J call TRBJ1-1; the D is unclear. Trimming pared 7 bases from V and 2 bases from J, leaving 8 bases between. CDR3 length: 12 residues. CDR1 PRHDT and CDR2 FYEKMQ come from the germline V gene (reference sequence). Here the CDR3 DNA reads TGTGCCAGCAATGAGGGAAACACTGAAGCTTTCTTT. Translating gives CASNEGNTEAFF. Full variable domain (outside the CDR3, taken from reference TRBV13 and TRBJ1-1): AAGVIQSPRHLIKEKRETATLKCYPIPRHDTVYWYQQGPGQDPQFLISFYEKMQSDKGSIPDRFSAQQFSDYHSELNMSSLELGDSALYFCASNEGNTEAFFGQGTRLTVV.

The CDR3 bases are TGCGCCAGCAGTGGAGGGACAGGGTACGAGCAGTACTTC. It translates to CASSGGTGYEQYF. The genes are TRBV10-1 and TRBJ2-7, with 9 bases identical to TRBD1. CDR3 length equals 13 residues. The J segment lost 4 bases and the V segment lost 4 bases, leaving 2 bases of the junction unmatched. From germline, CDR1 is WNHNN and CDR2 SYGVQD (reference sequence).